This TCR beta chain was observed in a study of long-term antiretroviral therapy in people with HIV. Overall study: Samples from the earliest time points predate the 2015 immediate-ART recommendation by about a decade. Study-wide findings and caveats: HIV repertoires spanned narrower CDR3 length ranges than controls.

As regards this clone: No antigen is known for it.

With 2 bases removed from V and 0 bases from J, the gap between germline ends came to 11 bases. This CDR3 has 16 residues. Looked up from germline, CDR1 is MNHEY and CDR2 is SVGAGI. Sequencing relied on immunoSEQ assay v3.0, run at survey level. Using immunoSEQ multiplex PCR, the repertoire was profiled, and TCRdb retains in-frame clones only, with some absent. Seen here are approximately 22,000 clones, about 86% observed once, and the top ten hold approximately 5%. The V and J genes are TRBV6-5 and TRBJ1-3; a possible D gene is TRBD1 (5 bases). The sample was unsorted PBMCs, taken 1.3 years after starting antiretroviral therapy. The clonotype originates from a man in his 60s with HIV. DNA of the CDR3: TGTGCCAGCAGTTACACTTACAGGAGCTCTGGAAACACCATATATTTT. This codes for CASSYTYRSSGNTIYF.